The source of this TCR beta chain is a study of control samples from healthy donors and cancer patients. TCRdb's copy holds only in-frame clones and misses some; the assay was immunoSEQ multiplex PCR. Of around 71,000 clones in the sample, 80% to 90% were seen once. The CDR3 consists of 13 residues. Germline V gene sequence: CDR1 LGHDT, CDR2 YNNKEL (reference sequence). Trimming took 1 base from V and 4 from J, leaving 5 bases between them. The rearrangement links TRBV3-1 (or the pseudogene TRBV3-2) to TRBJ1-3; D is uncertain. The sample comprised PBMCs. The receptor was derived from a woman between 45 and 60 years old with head and neck cancer. DNA for the CDR3: TGTGCCAGCAGCCAAGGAGGGGGAAACACCATATATTTT. Its protein product is CASSQGGGNTIYF.